This T cell receptor beta chain was captured by sequencing in a study of T cell responses to AZD1222 COVID-19 vaccine. The CDR3 covers 14 residues. V was trimmed by 2 bases and J by 3 bases, leaving 8 bases between them. Germline CDR1 reads SGHRS; CDR2 reads YFSETQ. Profiling relied on immunoSEQ multiplex PCR, and the TCRdb table lists in-frame clones only, not all of them. The sample yields roughly 120,000 clones, 88% seen once. Sequences were derived from peripheral blood, sampled on day 0 of AZD1222 vaccination. The receptor's source is an adult in good health. J is TRBJ1-4 and V is TRBV5-1; D is ambiguous. This CDR3 is CASSLTPANEKLFF. The CDR3 DNA follows: TGCGCCAGCAGCTTAACGCCGGCTAATGAAAAACTGTTTTTT.